This TCR beta chain was recorded in a study of T cells in Graves' hyperthyroidism and ophthalmopathy. The CDR3 has 13 amino acids. V was pared by 0 bases and J by 4 bases, with 9 bases between. Germline assignment: CDR1 DFQATT and CDR2 SNEGSKA (reference sequence). Whole-study results and caveats: In the blood, most expanded thyroid clonotypes above 0.001 appeared as well.

From RNA transcripts, TCR beta CDR3 regions were amplified. In the first-round RT-PCR of the TCR CDR3, the HTBI primer set was used. TCRdb processed the multiplex PCR reads anew with MiXCR; each CDR3 protein has one entry. The table includes 750,000 to 900,000 distinct CDR3 sequences, roughly 37% detected once. This clonotype has ten or more counts. What it binds is unknown. V gene TRBV20-1 combines with J gene TRBJ1-2; D possibly corresponds to TRBD1 (5 bases). The TCR comes from a man aged 18-30 years with Graves' hyperthyroidism. Sequencing input: blood. Here the CDR3 reads CSARETGPYGYTF. The CDR3 DNA follows: TGCAGTGCTAGAGAAACAGGTCCCTATGGCTACACCTTC.